These 20 T cell receptor beta chains were all obtained from the same sample, sequenced in a study of shared clonotypes between healthy human individuals (dated by TCRdb to 2020 to 2022). The receptor library was made with the immunoSEQ multiplex PCR assay. Entries here come from immuneACCESS through TCRdb and include only in-frame sequences with V and J called. Some clones fail to appear in such tables; in the studies checked, an unresolved V gene covers under half of the shortfall, and the cause of the remainder is unknown. The sample records 2 million to 2.5 million clones, 90% to 96% of which are singletons. The top ten hold roughly 0.13% of the sample. Sequences were obtained from naive CD4+ T cells sorted from blood. The cell subset or site label, as the study defines it: CD45RA+ positively selected. All receptors derive from a man in his late teens or twenties in good health.

The CDR3 nucleotides read TGTGCCTGGGTAGCGGGAGTCAACAATGAGCAGTTCTTC. It codes for CAWVAGVNNEQFF. This chain links TRBV30 with TRBJ2-1, with 9 bases identical to TRBD2. The CDR3 has 13 amino acids. After removal of 5 bases from V and 5 bases from J, the junction contained 4 bases not matched to a gene. The germline V gene encodes CDR1 GTSNPN and CDR2 SVGIG (reference sequence).

The rearrangement joins TRBV7-2 to TRBJ2-7, with D maybe TRBD1 (7 bases). The CDR3 sequence is 12 residues long. The ends were cut back, 4 bases at V and 6 bases at J, with 10 bases in the middle. Looked up from germline, CDR1 is SGHTA and CDR2 is FQGNSA. CDR3 sequence (DNA): TGTGCCAGCAGCTACAGGGGAGGCGAGCAGTACTTC. Protein product: CASSYRGGEQYF.

Only one count was recorded for this clone. The genes are TRBV5-8 and TRBJ1-4, with 11 bases lining up with TRBD1. CDR3 length: 15 residues. Trimming cost V 5 bases and J 6 bases; bases outside gene matches: 6. CDR1 is SGHTS, CDR2 YDEGEE, per germline. CDR3 coding DNA: TGTGCCAGCAGACCTGGACAGGGGGCGCATGAAAAACTGTTTTTT. Translated: CASRPGQGAHEKLFF.

Remarks on this clone: Distinct nucleotide sequences in the sample also encode this CDR3. V is TRBV6-5 and J is TRBJ2-3; D gene unclear. V shed 5 bases and J shed 1 base, with 7 bases lying between them. The length of the CDR3 is 13 residues. The germline gives CDR1 MNHEY, CDR2 SVGAGI. In DNA, the CDR3 is TGTGCCAGCAGTCCCCCCGGCACAGATACGCAGTATTTT. As protein: CASSPPGTDTQYF.

V usage is TRBV6-6 and J usage is TRBJ2-1, with 9 bases that match TRBD1. CDR3 length equals 15 residues. CDR1 and CDR2 from the germline V gene are MNHNY and SVGAGI (reference sequence). V shed 2 bases, J shed 7 bases, and the junction held 6 bases outside the gene matches. The CDR3 DNA is TGTGCCAGCAGTTACGGGACAGGGATAGGGAATGAGCAGTTCTTC. Translated: CASSYGTGIGNEQFF.

The rearrangement joins TRBV30 to TRBJ1-2; D is perhaps TRBD1 (5 bases). V gave up 0 bases and J gave up 3 bases, with 17 bases separating them. CDR3 length equals 16 residues. In germline, CDR1 is GTSNPN, CDR2 SVGIG (reference sequence). In nucleotides, the CDR3 is TGTGCCTGGAGTGTAATCCCCCGACAGACGCACTATGGCTACACCTTC. Translation gives CAWSVIPRQTHYGYTF.

The chain links TRBV6-5 to TRBJ2-3; D tentatively reads TRBD1 or TRBD2 (6 bases each). The germline gives CDR1 MNHEY, CDR2 SVGAGI. V lost 6 bases to trimming and J lost 7 bases, with 17 bases between them. The CDR3 is 14 residues long. CDR3 amino acids: CASSDRRRDHTQYF. For the CDR3, the DNA is TGTGCCAGCAGCGACAGGCGGAGGGATCATACGCAGTATTTT.

The chain links TRBV11-2 to TRBJ2-7; perhaps TRBD1 as D (6 bases). The germline CDR1 and CDR2 sequences are SGHAT and FQNNGV. The CDR3 runs 14 residues. Trimming removed 2 bases at V and 7 bases at J, with 15 bases between. The CDR3 here is CASSLSGRGGEQYF. The CDR3 DNA is TGTGCCAGCAGCTTATCGGGCAGGGGCGGGGAGCAGTACTTC.

The chain recombines TRBV9 with TRBJ1-6; 9 bases map to TRBD1. Germline trimming cut 0 bases from V and 10 bases from J; bases unmatched to any gene: 5. Per the germline V gene, CDR1 is SGDLS and CDR2 is YYNGEE. This CDR3 has 15 amino acids. The CDR3 here is CASSVGGQGNSPLHF. In DNA form, the CDR3 reads TGTGCCAGCAGCGTAGGGGGACAGGGAAACTCACCCCTCCACTTT.

This clone was seen a handful of times. The chain links TRBV5-1 to TRBJ1-3; tentative D call: TRBD1 (5 bases). The CDR3 consists of 16 residues. The V gene's germline CDR1 is SGHRS and CDR2 YFSETQ. V was trimmed by 0 bases and J by 0 bases, leaving 10 bases between them. As DNA, the CDR3 is TGCGCCAGCAGCTTGGACCTCGGGGGCTCTGGAAACACCATATATTTT. It specifies CASSLDLGGSGNTIYF.

The J gene is TRBJ2-7, the V gene TRBV5-1; D assignment may be TRBD1 or TRBD2 (5 bases each). Germline CDR1 reads SGHRS; CDR2 reads YFSETQ. V was trimmed by 0 bases and J by 2 bases, leaving 12 bases between them. The CDR3 loop spans 15 amino acids. The CDR3 loop reads CASSLGGKRTYEQYF. The CDR3 nucleotides are TGCGCCAGCAGCTTGGGGGGGAAGAGGACCTACGAGCAGTACTTC.

V and J are TRBV7-8 and TRBJ1-1; D gene ambiguous. The CDR3 totals 12 residues. Germline V CDR1 and CDR2: SGHVS, FQNEAQ. The V and J ends lost 1 base and 11 bases respectively, with 11 bases between them. CDR3: CASSLEEGPAFF. The CDR3 DNA reads TGTGCCAGCAGCTTAGAGGAGGGCCCGGCTTTCTTT.

This sequence joins TRBV5-4 and TRBJ2-7; TRBD1 agrees at 11 bases. CDR1 is SGHNT and CDR2 is YYREEE in the germline V gene (reference sequence). This CDR3 spans 15 amino acids. Trimming took 4 bases from V and 3 from J; bases not matched to a gene: 6. The CDR3 DNA reads TGTGCCAGCAGCATAGGGACAGGGGGTTTCTACGAGCAGTACTTC. This translates into CASSIGTGGFYEQYF.

This clone was seen once. The V call is TRBV9, the J call TRBJ2-1, with D perhaps given as TRBD1 or TRBD2 (5 bases each). Between the trimmed V and J ends, which lost 5 bases and 9 bases, there was a span of 21 bases. Germline CDR1 reads SGDLS; CDR2 reads YYNGEE. The CDR3 has 15 amino acids. CDR3 region: CASSAGSPSSGEQFF. The CDR3 nucleotides read TGTGCCAGCAGTGCAGGGAGCCCCAGCAGCGGTGAGCAGTTCTTC.

The V and J genes are TRBV7-2 and TRBJ1-1, with D maybe TRBD1 (5 bases). This CDR3 has 14 residues. The ends were cut back, 5 bases at V and 5 bases at J, with 15 bases in the middle. CDR1 and CDR2 (germline): SGHTA, FQGNSA. The CDR3 DNA sequence: TGTGCCAGCAGCAGCAGGGTGGAGGGAACTGAAGCTTTCTTT. Encoded protein: CASSSRVEGTEAFF.

The gene calls are TRBV2 and TRBJ1-1; no clear D gene. Germline-derived CDR1 and CDR2 are SNHLY and FYNNEI. Trimming cost V 11 bases and J 5 bases, with 15 bases left between them. The length of the CDR3 is 12 residues. The CDR3 here is CAEKALATEAFF. DNA of the CDR3: TGTGCCGAAAAGGCGTTGGCAACTGAAGCTTTCTTT.

This chain joins TRBV10-1 and TRBJ2-1, with a tentative D call TRBD2 (6 bases). Germline V gene data show CDR1 as WNHNN and CDR2 as SYGVQD (reference sequence). V was pared by 5 bases and J by 2 bases, with 13 bases between. There are 15 residues in the CDR3. The CDR3 is CASSQEGKPYNEQFF. In nucleotides, the CDR3 is TGCGCCAGCAGTCAGGAGGGGAAACCCTACAATGAGCAGTTCTTC.

The V call is TRBV11-2, the J call TRBJ1-1; 7 bases map to TRBD1. CDR3 length: 13 amino acids. J lost 5 bases, V lost 5 bases, and 5 bases had no gene match. Per germline, CDR1 SGHAT and CDR2 FQNNGV. The chain's CDR3 is CASSQDRRTEAFF. Written as DNA, the CDR3 is TGTGCCAGCAGCCAGGACAGGAGGACTGAAGCTTTCTTT.

The chain joins TRBV19 to TRBJ1-6; 11 bases match TRBD1. The CDR3 covers 14 residues. V trimming: 5 bases; J trimming: 11 bases; junction bases outside the gene matches: 5. From germline, CDR1 is LNHDA and CDR2 SQIVND (reference sequence). The CDR3, as DNA: TGTGCCAGTAGTGCCGGGACAGGGGGTACACCCCTCCACTTT. Its protein is CASSAGTGGTPLHF.

The chain has TRBV18 and TRBJ2-3; D ambiguous. The germline V and J ends were trimmed by 5 bases and 0 bases, with 15 bases remaining between them. The CDR3 is made up of 16 amino acids. Germline V gives CDR1 KGHSH, CDR2 LQKENI. CDR3 DNA sequence: TGTGCCAGCTCAGTCTCAGCCGTCACTAGCACAGATACGCAGTATTTT. Translation: CASSVSAVTSTDTQYF.